These T cell receptor beta chains were read from a single sample in a study of cytomegalovirus exposure and HLA in healthy donors. Profiling relied on immunoSEQ multiplex PCR, and the TCRdb table lists in-frame clones only, not all of them. The sample contains about 130,000 clones, roughly 83% of which appear only once. Sequencing was carried out using PBMCs. These receptors were obtained from a girl aged 2-15 years in good health and CMV-seronegative. Both conserved end residues are trimmed from each CDR3.

TRBJ2-4,TRBV14,ASSHTGTGGLLAKNIQY
TRBJ2-1,TRBV5-4,ASMSSGNNEQF
TRBJ2-1,TRBV18,ASSPELAGKDEQF
TRBJ2-1,TRBV6-4,ASSEAPSGRNEQF
TRBJ2-1,TRBV7-2,ASSGGTSLLSYNEQF
TRBJ2-2,TRBV10-3,AISESRRRRNTGELF
TRBJ2-1,TRBV28,ASSLRPGGSYNEQF
TRBJ1-1,TRBV7-3,ASSWDRGAEAF
TRBJ1-6,TRBV2,ASREGTYNSPLH
TRBJ2-7,TRBV30,AWSVAGFNEQY
TRBJ1-2,TRBV7-8,ASSLASSGYT
TRBJ2-5,TRBV4-1,ASSEPGVGQETQY
TRBJ1-1,TRBV19,ASSKGTAEAF
TRBJ2-6,TRBV7-9,ASSYPLGQLTTGANVLT
TRBJ2-5,TRBV9,ASSVAPSRGGGETQY
TRBJ1-2,TRBV2,ASGLTGTGVPDLNGYT
TRBJ2-7,TRBV30,ACSSSGYEQY
TRBJ2-7,TRBV18,ASSPVAGVGSGEQY
TRBJ2-1,TRBV2,ASSAGGNPNNEQF
TRBJ2-7,TRBV5-1,ASSLEPAGEVSVYEQY
TRBJ2-7,TRBV10-2,ASSDTYEQY
TRBJ2-7,TRBV20-1,SASDLEQY
TRBJ2-5,TRBV6-1,ASSEAGTSGTQY
TRBJ2-7,TRBV5-4,ASSSGQGRASYEQY
TRBJ2-1,TRBV2,ASSRTSGSLNEQF
-,TRBV30,AWREQGRGYEQY
TRBJ2-7,TRBV20-1,SAIRGYEQY
TRBJ1-2,TRBV29-1,SVAHYRTGGFGYT
TRBJ2-3,TRBV18,ASSPTLAASTDTQY
-,TRBV20-1,SASYEQY